The clone carrying this T cell receptor (beta chain) has only a few counts. Method: immunoSEQ multiplex PCR; TCRdb's copy keeps in-frame clones and lacks some. The table shows about 120,000 clones, with about nine tenths occurring only once. The data are from a study of T cell responses to AZD1222 COVID-19 vaccine. Sequences were derived from peripheral blood, sampled on day 0 of AZD1222 vaccination. The sequence was obtained from an adult in good health.

The DNA for the CDR3 is TGTGCCAGCAGCGGAGCGAAGGGGAGCGGGGAGAGGTACAATGAGCAGTTCTTC. Amino acid sequence: CASSGAKGSGERYNEQFF. The chain joins TRBV9 to TRBJ2-1, with 7 positions matching TRBD2. The CDR3 totals 18 residues. V was pared by 3 bases and J by 4 bases, with 16 bases of the junction left unmatched. CDR1 SGDLS and CDR2 YYNGEE come from the germline V gene.